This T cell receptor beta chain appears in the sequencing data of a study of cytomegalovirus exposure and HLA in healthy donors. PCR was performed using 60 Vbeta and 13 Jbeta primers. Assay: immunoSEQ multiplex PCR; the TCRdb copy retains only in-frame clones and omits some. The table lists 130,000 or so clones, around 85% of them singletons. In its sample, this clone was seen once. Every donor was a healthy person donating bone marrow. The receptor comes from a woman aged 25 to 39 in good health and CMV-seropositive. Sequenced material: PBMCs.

The CDR3 nucleotides are TGTGCCAGTAGGGACTCTCCCTACTACGAGCAGTACTTC. This codes for CASRDSPYYEQYF. The rearrangement uses TRBV7-2 and TRBJ2-7, with D possibly being TRBD2 (6 bases). Trimming shortened V by 9 bases and J by 3 bases, and 15 bases separated the two germline ends. The germline V gene has CDR1 SGHTA and CDR2 FQGNSA. The CDR3 has 13 amino acids.